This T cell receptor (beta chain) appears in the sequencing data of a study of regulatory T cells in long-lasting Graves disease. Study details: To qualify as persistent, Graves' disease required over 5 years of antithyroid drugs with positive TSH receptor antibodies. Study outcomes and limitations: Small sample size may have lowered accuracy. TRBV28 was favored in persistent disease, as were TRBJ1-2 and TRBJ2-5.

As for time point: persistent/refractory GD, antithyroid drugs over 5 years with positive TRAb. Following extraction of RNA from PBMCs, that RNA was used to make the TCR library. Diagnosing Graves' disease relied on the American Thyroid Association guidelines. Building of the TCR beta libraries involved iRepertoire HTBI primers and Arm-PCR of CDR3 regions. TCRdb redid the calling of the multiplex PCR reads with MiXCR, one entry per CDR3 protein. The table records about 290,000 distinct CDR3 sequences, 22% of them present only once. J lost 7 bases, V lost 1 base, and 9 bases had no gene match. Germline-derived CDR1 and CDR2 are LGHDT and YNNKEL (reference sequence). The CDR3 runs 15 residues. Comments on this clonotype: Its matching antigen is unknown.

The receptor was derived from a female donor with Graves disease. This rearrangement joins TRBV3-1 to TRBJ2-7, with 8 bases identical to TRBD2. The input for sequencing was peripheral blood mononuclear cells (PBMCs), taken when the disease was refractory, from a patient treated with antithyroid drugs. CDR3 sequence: CASSQGTSQPWEQYF. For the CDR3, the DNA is TGTGCCAGCAGCCAAGGGACTAGCCAACCTTGGGAGCAGTACTTC.